The clone carrying this T cell receptor (beta chain) was seen repeatedly, ten times or more. Preparation of the TCRbeta library was carried out with unique molecular identifiers. TCRdb re-analysed the PCR reads in MiXCR, keeping a single row per CDR3 protein. The repertoire holds 100,000 to 120,000 distinct CDR3 sequences, with 10% as singletons. The record originates from a study of T-cell reconstitution after alpha-beta-depleted transplantation in children. V lost 7 bases and J lost 4; bases outside the gene matches: 11. Germline CDR1 reads MNHEY; CDR2 reads SVGAGI. The CDR3 has 16 amino acids. Sequences were derived from PBMCs from the stem cell graft donor, sampled from the stem cell graft. The genes are TRBV6-5 and TRBJ2-1; 9 bases fit TRBD2. This sequence was found in a human donor who donated a stem cell graft to a child with acute lymphoblastic leukemia. CDR3 in amino acids: CASNSLRSGGYNEQFF. CDR3 DNA sequence: TGTGCCAGCAATTCCCTCCGGAGCGGGGGGTACAATGAGCAGTTCTTC.